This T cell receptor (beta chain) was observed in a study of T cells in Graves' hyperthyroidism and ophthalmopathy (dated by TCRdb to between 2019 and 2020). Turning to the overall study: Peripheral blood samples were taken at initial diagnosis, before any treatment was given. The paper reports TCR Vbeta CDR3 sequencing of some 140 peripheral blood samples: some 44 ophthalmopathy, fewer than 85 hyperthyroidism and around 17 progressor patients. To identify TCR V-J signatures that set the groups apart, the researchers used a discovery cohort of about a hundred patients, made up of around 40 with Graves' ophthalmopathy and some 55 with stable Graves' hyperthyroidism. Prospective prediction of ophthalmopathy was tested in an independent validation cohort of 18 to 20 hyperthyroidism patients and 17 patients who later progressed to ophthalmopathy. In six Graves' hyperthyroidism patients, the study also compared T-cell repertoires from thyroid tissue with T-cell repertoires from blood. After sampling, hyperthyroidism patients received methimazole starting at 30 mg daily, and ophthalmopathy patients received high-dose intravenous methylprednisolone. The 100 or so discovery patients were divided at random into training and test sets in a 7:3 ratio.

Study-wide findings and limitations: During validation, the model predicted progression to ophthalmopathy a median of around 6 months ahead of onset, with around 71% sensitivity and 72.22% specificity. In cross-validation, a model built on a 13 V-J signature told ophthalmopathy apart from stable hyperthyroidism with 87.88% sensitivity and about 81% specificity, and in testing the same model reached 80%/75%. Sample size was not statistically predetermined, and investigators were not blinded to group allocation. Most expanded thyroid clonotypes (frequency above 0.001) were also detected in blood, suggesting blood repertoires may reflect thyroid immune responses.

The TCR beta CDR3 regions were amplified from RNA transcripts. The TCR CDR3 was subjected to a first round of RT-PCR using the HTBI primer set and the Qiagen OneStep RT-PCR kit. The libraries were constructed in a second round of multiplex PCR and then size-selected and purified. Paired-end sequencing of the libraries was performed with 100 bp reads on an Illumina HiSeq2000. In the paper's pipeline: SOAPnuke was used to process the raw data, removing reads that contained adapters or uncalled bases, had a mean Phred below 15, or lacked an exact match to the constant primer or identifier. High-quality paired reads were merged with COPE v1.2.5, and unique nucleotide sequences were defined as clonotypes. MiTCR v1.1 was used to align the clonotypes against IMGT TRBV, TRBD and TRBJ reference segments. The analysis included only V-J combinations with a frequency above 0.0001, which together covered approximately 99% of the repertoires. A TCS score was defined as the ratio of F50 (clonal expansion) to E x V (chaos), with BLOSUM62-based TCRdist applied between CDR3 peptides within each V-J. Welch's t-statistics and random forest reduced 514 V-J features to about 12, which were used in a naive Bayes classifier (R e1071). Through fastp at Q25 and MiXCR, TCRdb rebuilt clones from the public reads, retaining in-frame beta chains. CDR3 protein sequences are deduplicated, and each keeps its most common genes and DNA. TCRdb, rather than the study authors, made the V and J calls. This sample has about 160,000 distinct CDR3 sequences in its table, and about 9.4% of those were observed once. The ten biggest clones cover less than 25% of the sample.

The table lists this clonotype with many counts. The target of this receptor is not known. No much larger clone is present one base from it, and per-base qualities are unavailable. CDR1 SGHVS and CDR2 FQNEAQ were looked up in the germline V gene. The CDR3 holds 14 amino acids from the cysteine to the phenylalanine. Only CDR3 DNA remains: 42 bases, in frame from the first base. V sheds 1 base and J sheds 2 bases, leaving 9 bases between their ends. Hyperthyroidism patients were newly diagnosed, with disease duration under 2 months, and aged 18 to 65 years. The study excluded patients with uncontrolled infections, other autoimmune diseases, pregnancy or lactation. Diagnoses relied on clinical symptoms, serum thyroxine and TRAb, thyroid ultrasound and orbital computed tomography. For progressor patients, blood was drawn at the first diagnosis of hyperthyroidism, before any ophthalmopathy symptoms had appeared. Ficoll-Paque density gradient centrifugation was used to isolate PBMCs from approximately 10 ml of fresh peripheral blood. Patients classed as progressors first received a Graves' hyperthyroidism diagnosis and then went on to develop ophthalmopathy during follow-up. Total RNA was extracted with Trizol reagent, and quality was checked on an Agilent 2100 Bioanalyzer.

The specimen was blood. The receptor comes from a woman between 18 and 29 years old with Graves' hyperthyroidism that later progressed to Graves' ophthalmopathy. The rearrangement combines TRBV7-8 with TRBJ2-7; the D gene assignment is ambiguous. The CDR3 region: CASSLEAGTYEQYF. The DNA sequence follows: TGTGCCAGCAGCTTAGAGGCCGGAACCTACGAGCAGTACTTC.